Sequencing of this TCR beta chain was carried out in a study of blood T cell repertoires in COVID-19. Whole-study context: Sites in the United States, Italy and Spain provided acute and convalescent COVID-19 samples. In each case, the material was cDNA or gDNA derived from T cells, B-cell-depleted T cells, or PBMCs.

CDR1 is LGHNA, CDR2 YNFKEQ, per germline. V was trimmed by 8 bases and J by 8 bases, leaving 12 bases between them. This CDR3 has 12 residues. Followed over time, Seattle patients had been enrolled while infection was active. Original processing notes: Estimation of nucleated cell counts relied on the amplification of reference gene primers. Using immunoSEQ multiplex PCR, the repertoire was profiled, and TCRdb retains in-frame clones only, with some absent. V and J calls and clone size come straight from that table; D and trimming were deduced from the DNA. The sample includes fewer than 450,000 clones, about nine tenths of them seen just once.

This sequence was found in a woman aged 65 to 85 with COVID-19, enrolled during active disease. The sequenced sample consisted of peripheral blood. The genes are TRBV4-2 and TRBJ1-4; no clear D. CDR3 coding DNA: TGTGCCAGCGCGAATGGTCGGGAAAAACTGTTTTTT. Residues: CASANGREKLFF.